Shown below are 27 T cell receptor beta chains from a single sample sequenced in a study of blood T cell repertoires in COVID-19. Sequenced by immunoSEQ multiplex PCR; TCRdb stores in-frame clones only, minus some. Among 260,000 or so clones, 80% to 90% were seen once, and the ten largest hold 2.5% to 3%. Sequencing used PBMCs or T cells enriched from blood (not recorded which). Receptors originate from a woman under 40 with acute COVID-19.

This clone appeared a few times. This chain links TRBV10-1 with TRBJ1-1; 11 positions agree with TRBD1. Germline CDR1 and CDR2: WNHNN and SYGVQD (reference sequence). V dropped 5 bases and J dropped 1; count of bases not matched to a gene: 3. There are 15 residues in the CDR3. The CDR3 spells CASSPGQGENTEAFF. In DNA, the CDR3 is TGCGCCAGCAGTCCGGGACAGGGGGAGAACACTGAAGCTTTCTTT.

The chain carries TRBV7-8 and TRBJ2-5, with TRBD1 identical over 11 bases. The CDR3 length is 16 residues. Germline V gives CDR1 SGHVS, CDR2 FQNEAQ. Trimming cost V 0 bases and J 4 bases; bases outside gene matches: 4. CDR3 DNA: TGTGCCAGCAGCTTAGCGACGGGACAGGGGGGAGAGACCCAGTACTTC. It encodes CASSLATGQGGETQYF.

The chain couples TRBV7-6 to TRBJ1-1; D is unclear. Germline CDR1 reads SGHVS; CDR2 reads FNYEAQ. With 3 bases removed from V and 0 bases from J, the gap between germline ends came to 8 bases. The CDR3 is 14 amino acids. The DNA for the CDR3 is TGTGCCAGCAGCTTGGTGGAGCTGAACACTGAAGCTTTCTTT. Translation gives CASSLVELNTEAFF.

CDR3 sequence: CASSEPLTAEAFF. Here the CDR3 DNA reads TGTGCCAGCAGTGAACCGTTGACAGCTGAAGCTTTCTTT. The chain is built from TRBV6-1 and TRBJ1-1; a weak D match, TRBD1 (5 bases). Germline V gene sequence: CDR1 MNHNS, CDR2 SASEGT. V was cut by 2 bases and J by 6 bases, with 10 bases left in between. This CDR3 is built from 13 residues.

This clone showed up just a few times. The chain couples TRBV7-2 to TRBJ1-6; 7 bases fit TRBD1. CDR1 is SGHTA, CDR2 FQGNSA, per germline. With V trimmed by 2 bases and J by 9 bases, 7 bases remained unmatched. CDR3 length: 15 amino acids. The CDR3 nucleotides are TGTGCCAGCAGCTTACCGGCAGGGGGAGGTTCACCCCTCCACTTT. It codes for CASSLPAGGGSPLHF. The full variable domain, rest sourced from reference TRBV7-2 and TRBJ1-6, is GAGVSQSPSNKVTEKGKDVELRCDPISGHTALYWYRQSLGQGLEFLIYFQGNSAPDKSGLPSDRFSAERTGGSVSTLTIQRTQQEDSAVYLCASSLPAGGGSPLHFGNGTRLTVT.

This chain joins TRBV19 and TRBJ1-6; TRBD1 is a possible D gene (5 bases). There are 18 residues in the CDR3. Germline-derived CDR1 and CDR2 are LNHDA and SQIVND (reference sequence). The V end was cut by 2 bases, the J end by 10 bases, with 24 bases between. CDR3 region: CASSISGDHFSRTSPLHF. Written as DNA, the CDR3 is TGTGCCAGTAGTATATCGGGGGACCATTTTTCTAGGACCTCACCCCTCCACTTT.

In the case of this clone: This clone may be a read error of a much larger clone one base away. This rearrangement joins TRBV6-5 to TRBJ1-1, with TRBD1 as a possible D gene (5 bases). The CDR3 contains 12 residues. Trimming took 8 bases from V and 0 from J, leaving 7 bases between them. Germline assignment: CDR1 MNHEY and CDR2 SVGAGI. CDR3 amino acids: CASATVNTEAFF. CDR3 nucleotides: TGTGCCAGCGCGACAGTGAACACTGAAGCTTTCTTT.

The rearrangement links TRBV2 to TRBJ1-6; D unresolved. This CDR3 spans 15 amino acids. Trimming took off 1 base at V and 3 bases at J, with 7 bases between the two ends. Germline-derived CDR1 and CDR2 are SNHLY and FYNNEI. In nucleotides, the CDR3 is TGTGCCAGCAGTGAAGACGGAGTCTATAATTCACCCCTCCACTTT. Protein sequence: CASSEDGVYNSPLHF. The whole variable domain, remainder taken from reference TRBV2 and TRBJ1-6, is EPEVTQTPSHQVTQMGQEVILRCVPISNHLYFYWYRQILGQKVEFLVSFYNNEISEKSEIFDDQFSVERPDGSNFTLKIRSTKLEDSAMYFCASSEDGVYNSPLHFGNGTRLTVT.

The V and J genes are TRBV13 and TRBJ1-4, with D uncertain. In germline, CDR1 is PRHDT, CDR2 FYEKMQ (reference sequence). CDR3 size: 13 residues. The V end was cut by 4 bases, the J end by 8 bases, with 11 bases between. CDR3 sequence (DNA): TGTGCCAGCAGCTCCCGAGCCCGGGAAAAACTGTTTTTT. This encodes CASSSRAREKLFF.

Note on this clone: At one end, the junction sequence differs from germline, possibly due to a read error. The genes are TRBV7-7 and TRBJ1-3, with D possibly being TRBD1 (5 bases). CDR3 size: 19 residues. Germline CDR1 SSHAT, CDR2 FNYEAQ (reference sequence). The CDR3 loop reads CASSRFDLHSGDPGNTIYF. CDR3 nucleotide sequence: TGTGCTAGCAGCCGATTTGACCTCCATTCGGGGGATCCTGGAAACACCATATATTTT. Full variable domain (rest looked up from reference TRBV7-7 and TRBJ1-3): GAGVSQSPRYKVTKRGQDVTLRCDPISSHATLYWYQQALGQGPEFLTYFNYEAQPDKSGLPSDRFSAERPEGSISTLTIQRTEQRDSAMYRCASSRFDLHSGDPGNTIYFGEGSWLTVV.

This chain links TRBV6-5 with TRBJ1-4; D might be TRBD1 (5 bases). The CDR3 length is 15 residues. The V gene's germline CDR1 is MNHEY and CDR2 SVGAGI. Trimming stripped 2 bases from V and 0 bases from J, with 7 bases between. The CDR3 spells CASSYDSATNEKLFF. The CDR3 nucleotides read TGTGCCAGCAGTTACGACAGCGCAACTAATGAAAAACTGTTTTTT.

V gene TRBV10-2 combines with J gene TRBJ2-1; TRBD2 matches at 16 bases. V gave up 6 bases and J gave up 4 bases; unmatched junction bases: 9. Germline assignment: CDR1 WSHSY and CDR2 SAAADI. This CDR3 is built from 18 residues. CDR3 bases: TGCGCCAGCAGATCGGGACTAGCGGGGGGGTCTGGGTACAATGAGCAGTTCTTC. It codes for CASRSGLAGGSGYNEQFF.

The rearrangement uses TRBV7-2 and TRBJ1-1; 8 bases align to TRBD1. Germline V lookup: CDR1 SGHTA, CDR2 FQGNSA. The trim removed 2 bases at V and 6 bases at J, leaving 17 bases unmatched. The CDR3 consists of 18 residues. DNA of the CDR3: TGTGCCAGCAGCTTACTCCCCTTAGGGACAGGATACCACCCTGAAGCTTTCTTT. Its protein product is CASSLLPLGTGYHPEAFF.

The gene calls are TRBV6-5 and TRBJ2-7; TRBD1 agrees at 7 bases. The CDR3 runs 13 residues. V shed 6 bases and J 5 bases; nucleotides not matched to a gene: 7. Germline loops: CDR1 MNHEY, CDR2 SVGAGI. The CDR3 loop reads CASRTPTGHEQYF. CDR3 nucleotide sequence: TGTGCCAGCAGGACCCCGACAGGGCACGAGCAGTACTTC.

The V call is TRBV2, the J call TRBJ2-1; no firm D call. This CDR3 has 12 amino acids. Germline assignment: CDR1 SNHLY and CDR2 FYNNEI. V lost 6 bases and J 15 bases, leaving 18 bases between the germline ends. CDR3 sequence: CASRASDPGGFF. The DNA of the CDR3 is TGTGCCAGCAGAGCGAGTGATCCCGGCGGGTTCTTC.

Comments on this clone: The junction departs from the called germline gene at one end, perhaps through a read error. CDR3 sequence reads: CASSLVGGNQPQHF. CDR3 DNA: TGTGCCAGCAGCTTAGTAGGGGGTAATCAACCCCAGCATTTT. The chain has TRBV7-9 and TRBJ1-5, with D possibly being TRBD1 (6 bases). The CDR3 is 14 residues long. CDR1 is SEHNR and CDR2 is FQNEAQ in the germline V gene (reference sequence).

The CDR3 DNA reads TGTGCCAGCATGACCGAGGATGGCTACACCTTC. Translating gives CASMTEDGYTF. The genes are TRBV12-3 or TRBV12-4 and TRBJ1-2; D unclear. CDR3 size: 11 residues. V lost 7 bases, J lost 6 bases, and 9 bases lay in between.

The chain combines TRBV4-1 with TRBJ1-1; D call uncertain. The CDR3 consists of 16 residues. Germline assignment: CDR1 MGHRA and CDR2 YSYEKL. Trimming took off 1 base at V and 1 base at J, with 13 bases between the two ends. CDR3 loop: CASSQGAGFGNTEAFF. The DNA for the CDR3 is TGCGCCAGCAGCCAAGGTGCGGGGTTCGGGAACACTGAAGCTTTCTTT.

The V and J genes are TRBV5-1 and TRBJ1-2; TRBD1 aligns across 8 bases. CDR1 SGHRS and CDR2 YFSETQ come from the germline V gene. This CDR3 has 14 amino acids. V shed 0 bases and J 6 bases; nucleotides not matched to a gene: 4. The DNA for the CDR3 is TGCGCCAGCAGCTTGGGACAGGGGACCGATGGCTACACCTTC. This translates into CASSLGQGTDGYTF.

The J gene is TRBJ1-2, the V gene TRBV7-2; no reliable D call. The CDR3 extends over 13 amino acids. V was trimmed by 1 base and J by 2 bases, leaving 5 bases between them. Germline lookup yields CDR1 SGHTA and CDR2 FQGNSA. The CDR3 DNA reads as TGTGCCAGCAGCTTAGAACGGAACTATGGCTACACCTTC. Protein: CASSLERNYGYTF.

This rearrangement joins TRBV12-5 to TRBJ1-2; 9 nucleotides agree with TRBD1. CDR3 length: 16 amino acids. V lost 6 bases to trimming and J lost 6 bases; unmatched junction nucleotides: 14. The germline CDR1 and CDR2 sequences are LGHNT and FRNRAP. The chain's CDR3 is CASGRVIWDREDGYTF. CDR3 coding DNA: TGTGCTAGTGGCCGAGTCATCTGGGACAGGGAGGATGGCTACACCTTC.

This chain uses TRBV6-5 with TRBJ1-2, with 7 bases lining up with TRBD1. After removal of 5 bases from V and 4 bases from J, the junction contained 4 bases not matched to a gene. The CDR3 runs 13 residues. Germline V CDR1 and CDR2: MNHEY, SVGAGI. The CDR3 loop reads CASSKQGSYGYTF. The CDR3 bases are TGTGCCAGCAGTAAACAGGGGAGCTATGGCTACACCTTC.

The chain joins TRBV7-2 to TRBJ1-5; TRBD1 matches 7 bases. The CDR3 totals 15 residues. With 5 bases clipped from V and 0 bases from J, the junction kept 4 bases outside the gene matches. CDR1 and CDR2 from the germline V gene are SGHTA and FQGNSA. CDR3 sequence reads: CASSAQGYSNQPQHF. The CDR3 DNA follows: TGTGCCAGCAGCGCACAGGGGTATAGCAATCAGCCCCAGCATTTT. The variable domain in full, with the rest retrieved from reference TRBV7-2 and TRBJ1-5, is GAGVSQSPSNKVTEKGKDVELRCDPISGHTALYWYRQSLGQGLEFLIYFQGNSAPDKSGLPSDRFSAERTGGSVSTLTIQRTQQEDSAVYLCASSAQGYSNQPQHFGDGTRLSIL.

The gene calls are TRBV7-9 and TRBJ2-5; 10 nucleotides agree with TRBD1. Germline V gives CDR1 SEHNR, CDR2 FQNEAQ (reference sequence). With V trimmed by 6 bases and J by 7 bases, 14 bases remained unmatched. The CDR3 length is 16 residues. CDR3 sequence (DNA): TGTGCCAGCAGTCCGACTCCGGGACAGGGGAAGGGGACCCAGTACTTC. Its translation: CASSPTPGQGKGTQYF.

This chain joins TRBV19 and TRBJ1-5; D is unclear. The germline V gene encodes CDR1 LNHDA and CDR2 SQIVND (reference sequence). This CDR3 spans 15 amino acids. Trimming shortened V by 6 bases and J by 6 bases, and 18 bases separated the two germline ends. The CDR3 protein is CASRGRDRSSQPQHF. The CDR3 nucleotides are TGTGCCAGTAGGGGGAGGGATCGTTCCAGTCAGCCCCAGCATTTT.

V is TRBV21-1 and J is TRBJ1-5. TRBV21-1 has pseudogene status. The CDR3 covers 14 residues. CDR3 bases: TGTGCCAGCAGCAAAAGGGAGATCCGACAGCCCCAGCATTTT. It is translated as CASSKREIRQPQHF.

The V and J genes are TRBV12-3 or TRBV12-4 and TRBJ2-5, with D possibly being TRBD2 (6 bases). This CDR3 is 13 amino acids long. Trimming removed 6 bases at V and 1 base at J, with 9 bases between. The CDR3 DNA is TGTGCCAGCAGGTGGGACTCCCAAGAGACCCAGTACTTC. Residues: CASRWDSQETQYF.